The clone carrying this T cell receptor (beta chain) has ten or more counts. As yet, its antigen is unknown. This CDR3 contains 19 residues. Germline CDR1 and CDR2: MNHEY and SVGAGI. V was clipped by 6 bases and J by 0 bases, with 21 bases between them. The data originate from a study of T cell repertoires in cytomegalovirus infection. For the study at large: Evidence of both CMV infection and a matching HLA type came from public TCR beta signatures.

One entry per CDR3 protein, called by TCRdb with MiXCR from the reads. This sample has some 800,000 distinct CDR3 sequences, with 25% to 35% found just once. The sequence was collected from a human donor in good health (CMV status not recorded). Some clones in this sample may be carry-over from other donors' samples. V gene TRBV6-5 combines with J gene TRBJ2-6; D not certain. Sequencing used cultured CD8+ T cells from PBMCs, obtained from culture after CMV antigen stimulation. For the CDR3, the DNA is TGTGCCAGCAGCCCCCGAGCCGGTACGGCTATCTCTGGGGCCAACGTCCTGACTTTC. Translated: CASSPRAGTAISGANVLTF.